The entry below gives a single T cell receptor beta chain sequence along with its context. Its antigen is still unknown. Other DNA sequences in this specimen translate into the identical CDR3. This sample was taken from a study of memory CD8 T cells in hepatitis C reinfection. The germline gives CDR1 MGHRA, CDR2 YSYEKL. This CDR3 spans 17 amino acids. Germline trimming cut 0 bases from V and 0 bases from J; bases unmatched to any gene: 8. Whole-study results and caveats: Conclusions on public clonotypes and secondary clearance were not definitive with about 5 donors.

Time point described: peak reinfection, 3 to 8 weeks after reinfection detection. Sorted cells were sequenced directly ex vivo without any in vitro expansion. The protocol was immunoSEQ multiplex PCR, while the TCRdb copy is restricted to in-frame clones and leaves out a portion. The sample has around 45,000 clones; around 87% are singletons. This clonotype originated in a man younger than 35 with hepatitis C virus infection. Material: naive CD8+ T cells sorted from blood. The chain employs TRBV4-1 and TRBJ2-7; 7 nucleotides align to TRBD2. This chain's CDR3 is CASSQEGKGRASYEQYF. CDR3 nucleotides: TGCGCCAGCAGCCAAGAGGGAAAGGGGAGGGCCTCCTACGAGCAGTACTTC.